This entry concerns a single TCR beta chain. Its matching antigen is unknown. These data belong to a study of CXCR3-negative and CXCR3-positive naive CD8 T cells. Study-wide results and caveats: Naive cells positive for CXCR3 carried more hydrophobic TRB CDR3s than CXCR3-negative ones.

All TRB cDNA libraries came from 5' RACE performed with UMI labels. One entry per CDR3 protein, without DNA, is what TCRdb gives after re-calling the 5' RACE reads. The table lists 130,000 to 150,000 distinct CDR3 sequences, with roughly 0.27% in the top ten. Per the germline V gene, CDR1 is SQVTM and CDR2 is ANQGSEA. The CDR3 spans 13 residues. Sequenced: naive CXCR3+ CD8+ T cells from blood. Specified subset: CD45RO-CCR7+CD27+CD95- naive CD8+ T cells expressing CXCR3 (TNR3+). The sequence came from a human donor in good health. Some clones in this sample may be carry-over from other donors' samples. The J gene is TRBJ2-7, the V gene TRBV29-1; the D call from TCRdb, TRBD2, cannot be confirmed without DNA. CDR3 amino acids: CSVRGGDSLEQYF.